These 8 T cell receptor beta chains share one sample of origin, sequenced in a study of cytomegalovirus exposure and HLA in healthy donors. PCR used 60 Vbeta primers and 13 Jbeta primers. Only in-frame clones appear in the TCRdb table, and some are missing; sequencing was by immunoSEQ multiplex PCR. Of 170,000 or so clones listed, roughly four fifths are singletons. What was sequenced was PBMCs. These receptors originate from a man aged 45-65 years in good health and CMV-seronegative.

V and J are TRBV9 and TRBJ1-3; D unclear. CDR1 and CDR2 from the germline V gene are SGDLS and YYNGEE. This CDR3 region has 12 residues. Trimming removed 0 bases from V and 13 bases from J, with 11 bases in between. CDR3 in DNA: TGTGCCAGCAGCGTAGACGGGGATAGGATATATTTT. Its protein is CASSVDGDRIYF. The complete variable domain, with remaining parts taken from reference TRBV9 and TRBJ1-3, reads DSGVTQTPKHLITATGQRVTLRCSPRSGDLSVYWYQQSLDQGLQFLIQYYNGEERAKGNILERFSAQQFPDLHSELNLSSLELGDSALYFCASSVDGDRIYFGEGSWLTVV.

In its sample, this clone was seen a few times. The chain joins TRBV5-6 to TRBJ2-7; unclear D gene. Germline V gives CDR1 SGHDT, CDR2 YYEEEE. The V end was cut by 2 bases, the J end by 6 bases, with 12 bases between. The CDR3 length is 13 residues. Here the CDR3 DNA reads TGTGCCAGCAGCTTCAAGAGGAGAGGCGAGCAGTACTTC. Protein: CASSFKRRGEQYF.

The chain links TRBV19 to TRBJ2-7; possible D gene TRBD1, 6 bases. V gave up 6 bases and J gave up 2 bases, with 8 bases separating them. Germline V gene data show CDR1 as LNHDA and CDR2 as SQIVND (reference sequence). CDR3 length: 12 amino acids. As DNA, the CDR3 is TGTGCCAGTAGCCAGGGGCCCTACGAGCAGTACTTC. This codes for CASSQGPYEQYF.

The V call is TRBV11-2, the J call TRBJ2-7; D perhaps matches TRBD2 (5 bases). V was trimmed by 7 bases and J by 9 bases, leaving 16 bases between them. The germline gives CDR1 SGHAT, CDR2 FQNNGV. CDR3 length equals 12 residues. CDR3 coding DNA: TGTGCCAGCAACCCCTACGCGGGTGCGCAGTACTTC. This sequence encodes CASNPYAGAQYF.

The V gene is TRBV5-8, the J gene TRBJ2-7; a possible D gene is TRBD2 (7 bases). The V gene lost 0 bases and the J gene lost 5 bases, with 18 bases spanning the gap. The CDR3 runs 16 residues. The V gene's germline CDR1 is SGHTS and CDR2 YDEGEE. DNA of the CDR3: TGTGCCAGCAGCTTGGGGCGGGTCCGGGGGGCCCACGAGCAGTACTTC. Translating it yields CASSLGRVRGAHEQYF. The full variable domain, in which reference TRBV5-8 and TRBJ2-7 provide the parts outside the CDR3, is EAGVTQSPTHLIKTRGQQATLRCSPISGHTSVYWYQQALGLGLQFLLWYDEGEERNRGNFPPRFSGRQFPNYSSELNVNALELEDSALYLCASSLGRVRGAHEQYFGPGTRLTVT.

This clone occurred a few times. This chain links TRBV4-1 with TRBJ2-2, with a weak D call TRBD1 (6 bases). The CDR3 runs 14 residues. V was cut by 4 bases and J by 4 bases, with 10 bases left in between. Germline V lookup: CDR1 MGHRA, CDR2 YSYEKL. The CDR3: CASSRQDLTGELFF. The CDR3 bases are TGCGCCAGCAGCCGACAGGACCTCACCGGGGAGCTGTTTTTT.

The genes are TRBV14 and TRBJ2-7, with TRBD2 matching 10 bases. Germline-derived CDR1 and CDR2 are SGHDN and FVKESK. The CDR3 runs 17 residues. J gave up 0 bases and V 3 bases, and 8 bases lay outside the gene matches. In DNA form, the CDR3 reads TGTGCCAGCAGCCAGACGAAAGGACTAGCGGACTCCTACGAGCAGTACTTC. Amino acid sequence: CASSQTKGLADSYEQYF.

The rearrangement joins TRBV5-1 to TRBJ1-1, with a weak D call TRBD1 (6 bases). The length of the CDR3 is 14 residues. Germline CDR1 and CDR2: SGHRS and YFSETQ. The ends were cut back, 2 bases at V and 4 bases at J, with 12 bases in the middle. In nucleotides, the CDR3 is TGCGCCAGCAGCTTTGGGGGGGCGAGCACTGAAGCTTTCTTT. This encodes CASSFGGASTEAFF. Combining the CDR3 with reference TRBV5-1 and TRBJ1-1 gives the whole variable domain KAGVTQTPRYLIKTRGQQVTLSCSPISGHRSVSWYQQTPGQGLQFLFEYFSETQRNKGNFPGRFSGRQFSNSRSEMNVSTLELGDSALYLCASSFGGASTEAFFGQGTRLTVV.